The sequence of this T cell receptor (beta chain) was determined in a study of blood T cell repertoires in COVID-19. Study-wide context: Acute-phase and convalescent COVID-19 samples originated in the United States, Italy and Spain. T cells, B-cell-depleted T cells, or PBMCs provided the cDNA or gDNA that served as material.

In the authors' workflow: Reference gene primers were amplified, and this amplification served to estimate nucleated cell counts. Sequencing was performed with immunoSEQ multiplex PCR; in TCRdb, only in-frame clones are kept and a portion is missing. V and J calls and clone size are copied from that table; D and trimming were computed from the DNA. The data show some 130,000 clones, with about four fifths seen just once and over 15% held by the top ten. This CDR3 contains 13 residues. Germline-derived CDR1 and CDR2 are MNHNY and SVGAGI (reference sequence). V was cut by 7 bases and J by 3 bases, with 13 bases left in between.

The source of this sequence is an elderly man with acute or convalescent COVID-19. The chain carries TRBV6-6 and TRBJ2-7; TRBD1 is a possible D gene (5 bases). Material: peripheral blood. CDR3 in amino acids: CASTEPDSYEQYF. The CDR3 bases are TGTGCCAGCACTGAACCCGACAGCTACGAGCAGTACTTC.